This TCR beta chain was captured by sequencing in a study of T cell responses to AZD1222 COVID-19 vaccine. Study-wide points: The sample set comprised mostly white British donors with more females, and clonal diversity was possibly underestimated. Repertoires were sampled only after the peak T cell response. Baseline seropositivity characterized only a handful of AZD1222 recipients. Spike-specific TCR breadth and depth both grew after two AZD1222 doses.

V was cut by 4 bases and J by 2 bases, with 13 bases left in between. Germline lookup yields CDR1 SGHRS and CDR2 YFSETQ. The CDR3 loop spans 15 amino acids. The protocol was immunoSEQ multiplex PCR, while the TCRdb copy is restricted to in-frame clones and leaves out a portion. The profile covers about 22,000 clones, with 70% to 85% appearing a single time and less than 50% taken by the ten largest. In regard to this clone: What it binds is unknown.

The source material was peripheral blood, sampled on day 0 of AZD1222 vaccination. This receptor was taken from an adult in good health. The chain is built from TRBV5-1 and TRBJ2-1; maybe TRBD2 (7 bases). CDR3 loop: CASSREGDTYNEQFF. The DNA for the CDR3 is TGCGCCAGCAGCAGGGAGGGGGACACCTACAATGAGCAGTTCTTC. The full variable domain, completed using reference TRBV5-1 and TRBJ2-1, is KAGVTQTPRYLIKTRGQQVTLSCSPISGHRSVSWYQQTPGQGLQFLFEYFSETQRNKGNFPGRFSGRQFSNSRSEMNVSTLELGDSALYLCASSREGDTYNEQFFGPGTRLTVL.